The clone carrying this T cell receptor beta chain has just one count. The data were obtained in a study of blood T cell repertoires in COVID-19. About the study: COVID-19 samples from acute and convalescent phases originated in the United States, Italy and Spain. T cells, B-cell-depleted T cells, or PBMCs supplied cDNA or gDNA.

The CDR3 has 17 residues. Germline CDR1 is SGHTA and CDR2 is FQGNSA. Deletions cut 4 bases from V and 0 bases from J, with 18 bases between. Original processing methods: Reference gene primer amplification gave estimated nucleated cell counts. The protocol was immunoSEQ multiplex PCR, while the TCRdb copy is restricted to in-frame clones and leaves out a portion. The V and J calls and clone size are taken from that table; D and trimming were inferred from the DNA. This sample yields 200,000 to 300,000 clones, of which 87% are seen a single time; approximately 3.3% belongs to the top ten. The sample was peripheral blood. The V gene is TRBV7-2, the J gene TRBJ1-1; D gene uncertain. The sequence came from a man in his late teens or twenties with active or convalescent COVID-19. In DNA, the CDR3 is TGTGCCAGCAGCTCAATCTCTCAGGCCCCGTTGAACACTGAAGCTTTCTTT. Its translation: CASSSISQAPLNTEAFF.